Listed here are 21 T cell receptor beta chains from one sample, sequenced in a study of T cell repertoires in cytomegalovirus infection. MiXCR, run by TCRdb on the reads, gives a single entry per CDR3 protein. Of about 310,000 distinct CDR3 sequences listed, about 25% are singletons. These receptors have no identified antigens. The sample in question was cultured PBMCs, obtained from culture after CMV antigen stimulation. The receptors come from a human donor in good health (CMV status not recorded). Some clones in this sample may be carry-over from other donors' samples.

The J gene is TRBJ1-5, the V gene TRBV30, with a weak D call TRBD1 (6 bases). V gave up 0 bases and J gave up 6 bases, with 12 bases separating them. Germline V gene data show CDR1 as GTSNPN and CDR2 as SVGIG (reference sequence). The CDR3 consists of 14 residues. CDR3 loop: CAWSVGGKGQPQHF. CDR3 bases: TGTGCCTGGAGTGTAGGGGGGAAGGGTCAGCCCCAGCATTTT.

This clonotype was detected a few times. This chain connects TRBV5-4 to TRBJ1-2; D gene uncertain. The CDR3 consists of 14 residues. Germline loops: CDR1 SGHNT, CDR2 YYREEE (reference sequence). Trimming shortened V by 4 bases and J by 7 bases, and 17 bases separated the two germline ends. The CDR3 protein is CASSPSSGWFGYTF. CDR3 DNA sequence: TGTGCCAGCAGCCCGTCGTCGGGGTGGTTTGGCTACACCTTC.

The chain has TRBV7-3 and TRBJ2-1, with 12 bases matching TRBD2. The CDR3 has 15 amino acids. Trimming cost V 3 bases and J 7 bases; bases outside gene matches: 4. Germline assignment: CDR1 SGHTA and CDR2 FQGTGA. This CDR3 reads CASSLASGRGNEQFF. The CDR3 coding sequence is TGTGCCAGCAGCTTGGCTAGCGGGAGGGGGAATGAGCAGTTCTTC.

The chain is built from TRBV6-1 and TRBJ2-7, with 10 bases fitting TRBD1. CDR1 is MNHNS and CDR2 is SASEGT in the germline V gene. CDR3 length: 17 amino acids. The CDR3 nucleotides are TGTGCCAGCAGGCAAGGGGGGTCCGGGACAGGGGATCTCGAGGAGTACGTC. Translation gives CASRQGGSGTGDLEEYV.

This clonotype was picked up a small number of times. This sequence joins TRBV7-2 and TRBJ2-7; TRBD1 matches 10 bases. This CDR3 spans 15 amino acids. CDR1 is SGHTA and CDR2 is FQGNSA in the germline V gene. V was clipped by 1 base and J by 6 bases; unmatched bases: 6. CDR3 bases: TGTGCCAGCAGCTTAGGTCACGGGACAGGGGTCGAGCAGTACTTC. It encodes CASSLGHGTGVEQYF.

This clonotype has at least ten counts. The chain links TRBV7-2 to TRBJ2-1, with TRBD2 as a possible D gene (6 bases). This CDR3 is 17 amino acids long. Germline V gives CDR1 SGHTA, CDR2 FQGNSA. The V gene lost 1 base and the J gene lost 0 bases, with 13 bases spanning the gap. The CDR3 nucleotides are TGTGCCAGCAGCTTAGTCACCCTAGCGAGCTCCTACAATGAGCAGTTCTTC. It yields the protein CASSLVTLASSYNEQFF.

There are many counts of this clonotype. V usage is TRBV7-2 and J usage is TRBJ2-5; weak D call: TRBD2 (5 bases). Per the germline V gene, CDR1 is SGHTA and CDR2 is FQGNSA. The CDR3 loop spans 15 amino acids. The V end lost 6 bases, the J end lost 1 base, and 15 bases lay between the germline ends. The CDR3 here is CASRDSGVGQETQYF. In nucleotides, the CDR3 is TGTGCCAGCAGGGACTCAGGTGTTGGCCAAGAGACCCAGTACTTC.

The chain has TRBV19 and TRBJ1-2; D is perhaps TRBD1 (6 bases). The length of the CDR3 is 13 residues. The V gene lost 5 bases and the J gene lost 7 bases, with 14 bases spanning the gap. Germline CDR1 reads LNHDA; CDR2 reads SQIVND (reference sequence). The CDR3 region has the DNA TGTGCCAGTAGTGGATCAGGGGAAGCTGGCTACACCTTC. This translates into CASSGSGEAGYTF.

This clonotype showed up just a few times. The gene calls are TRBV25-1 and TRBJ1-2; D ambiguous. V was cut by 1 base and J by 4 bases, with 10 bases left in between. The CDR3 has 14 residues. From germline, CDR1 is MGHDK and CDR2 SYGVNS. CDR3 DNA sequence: TGTGCCAGCAGTGAATCCGGGGTGAGCTATGGCTACACCTTC. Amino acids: CASSESGVSYGYTF.

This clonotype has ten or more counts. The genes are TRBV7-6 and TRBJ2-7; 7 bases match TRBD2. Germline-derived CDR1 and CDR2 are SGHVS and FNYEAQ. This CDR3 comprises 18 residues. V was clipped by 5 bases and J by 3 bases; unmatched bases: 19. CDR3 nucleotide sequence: TGTGCCAGCAGCCCCCAGGCTAGCGGACCGGTATCCCTCTACGAGCAGTACTTC. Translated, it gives CASSPQASGPVSLYEQYF.

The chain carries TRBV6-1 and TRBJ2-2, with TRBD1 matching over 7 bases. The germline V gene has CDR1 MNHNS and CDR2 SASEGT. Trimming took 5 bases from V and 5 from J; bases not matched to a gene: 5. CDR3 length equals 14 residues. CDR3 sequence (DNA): TGTGCCAGCAGTCTACAGGGGAGAACCGGGGAGCTGTTTTTT. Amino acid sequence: CASSLQGRTGELFF.

Here the CDR3 reads CSARAGGGGVGEQFF. For the CDR3, the DNA is TGCAGTGCTAGAGCCGGGGGTGGGGGGGTTGGTGAGCAGTTCTTC. The V gene is TRBV20-1, the J gene TRBJ2-1, with 7 bases lining up with TRBD2. The CDR3 runs 15 residues. CDR1 and CDR2 from the germline V gene are DFQATT and SNEGSKA (reference sequence). V was pared by 1 base and J by 9 bases, with 12 bases of the junction left unmatched.

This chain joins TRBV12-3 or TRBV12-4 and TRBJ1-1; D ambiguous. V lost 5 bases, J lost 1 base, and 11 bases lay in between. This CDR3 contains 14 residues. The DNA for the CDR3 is TGTGCCAGCAGTCACTGGCAGCAGAACACTGAAGCTTTCTTT. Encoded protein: CASSHWQQNTEAFF.

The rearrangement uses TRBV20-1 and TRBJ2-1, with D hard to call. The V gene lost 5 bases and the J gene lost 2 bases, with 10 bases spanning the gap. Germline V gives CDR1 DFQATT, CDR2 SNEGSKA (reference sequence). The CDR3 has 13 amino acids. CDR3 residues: CSAGGSTYNEQFF. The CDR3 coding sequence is TGCAGTGCTGGCGGTTCTACCTACAATGAGCAGTTCTTC.

CDR3 in amino acids: CASSLAPRTITDTQYF. CDR3 DNA sequence: TGTGCCAGCAGCTTAGCCCCCCGGACTATTACAGATACGCAGTATTTT. This rearrangement joins TRBV11-2 to TRBJ2-3, with D possibly TRBD2 on 6 matching bases. CDR1 is SGHAT, CDR2 FQNNGV, per germline. The CDR3 has 16 residues. The V end was cut by 1 base, the J end by 3 bases, with 14 bases between.

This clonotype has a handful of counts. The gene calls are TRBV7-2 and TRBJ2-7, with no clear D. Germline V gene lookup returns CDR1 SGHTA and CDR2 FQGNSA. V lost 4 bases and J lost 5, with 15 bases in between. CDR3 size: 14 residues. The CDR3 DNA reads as TGTGCCAGCAGCTCCAGCCCAAGTTCCCACGAGCAGTACTTC. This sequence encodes CASSSSPSSHEQYF.

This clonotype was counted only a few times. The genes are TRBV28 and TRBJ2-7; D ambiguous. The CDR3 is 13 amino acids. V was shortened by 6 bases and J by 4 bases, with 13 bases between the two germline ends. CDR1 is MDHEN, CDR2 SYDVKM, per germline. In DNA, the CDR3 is TGTGCCAGCAGCAGAAGAGCGACGTACGAGCAGTACTTC. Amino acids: CASSRRATYEQYF.

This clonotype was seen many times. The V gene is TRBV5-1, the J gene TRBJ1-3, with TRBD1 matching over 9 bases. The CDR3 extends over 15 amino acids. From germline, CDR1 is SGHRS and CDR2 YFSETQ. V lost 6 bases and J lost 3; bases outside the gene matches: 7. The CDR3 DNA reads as TGCGCCAGCACTGAGACAGGGGGAGATGGAAACACCATATATTTT. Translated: CASTETGGDGNTIYF.

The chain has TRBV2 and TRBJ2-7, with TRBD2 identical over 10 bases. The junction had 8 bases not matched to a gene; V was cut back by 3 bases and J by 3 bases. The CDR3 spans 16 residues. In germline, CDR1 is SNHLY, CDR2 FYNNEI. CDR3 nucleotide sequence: TGTGCCAGCAGTGAGTCTAGCGGGAGAGGCGGCTACGAGCAGTACTTC. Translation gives CASSESSGRGGYEQYF.

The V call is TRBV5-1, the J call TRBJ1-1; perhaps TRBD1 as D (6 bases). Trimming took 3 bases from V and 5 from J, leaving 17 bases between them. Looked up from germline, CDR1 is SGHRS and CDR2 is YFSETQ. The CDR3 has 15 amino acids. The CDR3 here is CASSSRGAGRTEAFF. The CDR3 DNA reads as TGCGCCAGCAGCTCTAGGGGGGCCGGAAGGACTGAAGCTTTCTTT.

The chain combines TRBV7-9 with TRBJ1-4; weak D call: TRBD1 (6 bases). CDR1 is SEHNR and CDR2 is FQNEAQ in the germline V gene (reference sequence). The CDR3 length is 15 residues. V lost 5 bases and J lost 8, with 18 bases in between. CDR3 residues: CASSPSLRGGEKLFF. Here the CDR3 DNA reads TGTGCCAGCAGCCCATCTCTCAGGGGAGGAGAAAAACTGTTTTTT.